The 16 T cell receptor beta chains in this list originate from one sample, sequenced in a study of blood T cells in healthy people across ages. A sample-barcoded 5' primer and a J-beta primer mix were used in a second PCR of about 6 to 12 cycles. One entry per CDR3 protein, called by TCRdb with MiXCR from the 5' RACE reads. This sample yields about 900,000 distinct CDR3 sequences, of which approximately 49% are seen a single time; 13% belongs to the top ten. Input material: blood. These receptors all come from a young man in good health.

The chain uses TRBV6-4 and TRBJ2-5, with 11 nucleotides matching TRBD2. The length of the CDR3 is 15 residues. In germline, CDR1 is MRHNA, CDR2 SNTAGT. V lost 4 bases to trimming and J lost 5 bases; unmatched junction nucleotides: 6. Here the CDR3 DNA reads TGTGCCAGCAGTGCGACTAGCGGGGAACGGGAGACCCAGTACTTC. Translation gives CASSATSGERETQYF.

The chain is built from TRBV6-5 and TRBJ2-3; possibly TRBD1 for D (7 bases). The CDR3 spans 16 residues. V was pared by 0 bases and J by 1 base, with 11 bases between. CDR1 and CDR2 from the germline V gene are MNHEY and SVGAGI. In DNA form, the CDR3 reads TGTGCCAGCAGTTACTCGGAGGGGGCCGGCACAGATACGCAGTATTTT. Translating it yields CASSYSEGAGTDTQYF.

The rearrangement joins TRBV29-1 to TRBJ2-7, with 10 positions matching TRBD1. Germline V gene sequence: CDR1 SQVTM, CDR2 ANQGSEA. V lost 6 bases and J lost 3; bases outside the gene matches: 5. CDR3 size: 13 residues. CDR3 amino acids: CSVGGQGYYEQYF. CDR3 bases: TGCAGCGTCGGGGGACAGGGGTACTACGAGCAGTACTTC.

The chain joins TRBV27 to TRBJ2-1, with 9 bases that match TRBD1. Trimming at V came to 7 bases and at J to 4 bases, leaving 5 bases not matched to a gene. CDR3 length: 14 amino acids. The germline CDR1 and CDR2 sequences are MNHEY and SMNVEV (reference sequence). This CDR3 reads CASTVGTGYNEQFF. In DNA form, the CDR3 reads TGTGCCAGCACCGTCGGGACAGGGTACAATGAGCAGTTCTTC.

The rearrangement joins TRBV20-1 to TRBJ2-1; TRBD2 agrees at 10 bases. V shed 4 bases and J 7 bases; nucleotides not matched to a gene: 10. This CDR3 is built from 15 residues. CDR1 and CDR2 from the germline V gene are DFQATT and SNEGSKA (reference sequence). CDR3 sequence: CSATTGTSVGNEQFF. In DNA form, the CDR3 reads TGCAGTGCTACAACCGGGACTAGCGTCGGAAATGAGCAGTTCTTC.

The CDR3 nucleotides read TGTGCCAGCAGTTATGGGCCAGGGCGTGGCTACACCTTC. Residues: CASSYGPGRGYTF. The chain joins TRBV6-5 to TRBJ1-2, with D maybe TRBD1 (5 bases). The CDR3 extends over 13 amino acids. Germline assignment: CDR1 MNHEY and CDR2 SVGAGI. Trimming cost V 3 bases and J 7 bases, with 12 bases left between them.

This clonotype was counted between two and nine times. The rearrangement links TRBV6-6 to TRBJ1-1; 7 bases are shared with TRBD1. In germline, CDR1 is MNHNY, CDR2 SVGAGI (reference sequence). The CDR3 is 17 amino acids. J lost 0 bases, V lost 4 bases, and 11 bases had no gene match. The CDR3 coding sequence is TGTGCCAGCAGTTCCGGGTCGCAGGGGGGTATGAACACTGAAGCTTTCTTT. The encoded protein is CASSSGSQGGMNTEAFF.

This clonotype was observed a handful of times. CDR3 nucleotides: TGTGCCAGCCGACAGGGAGGCTATGGCTACACCTTC. Translated, it gives CASRQGGYGYTF. The genes are TRBV6-1 and TRBJ1-2; 7 bases are a match to TRBD1. V dropped 8 bases and J dropped 4; count of bases not matched to a gene: 4. CDR3 size: 12 residues. The V gene's germline CDR1 is MNHNS and CDR2 SASEGT.

The chain carries TRBV12-5 and TRBJ2-2; the match to TRBD2 covers 9 bases. J gave up 1 base and V 2 bases, and 11 bases lay outside the gene matches. The germline gives CDR1 LGHNT, CDR2 FRNRAP. This CDR3 has 19 amino acids. The CDR3 here is CASGLSSGGLNLNTGELFF. In DNA, the CDR3 is TGTGCTAGTGGTTTGTCCAGCGGGGGGCTGAATTTGAACACCGGGGAGCTGTTTTTT.

This clonotype was counted a few times. The chain joins TRBV4-2 to TRBJ1-5, with no clear D. Trimming shortened V by 0 bases and J by 8 bases, and 17 bases separated the two germline ends. Germline CDR1 reads LGHNA; CDR2 reads YNFKEQ. The CDR3 spans 16 residues. The DNA for the CDR3 is TGTGCCAGCAGCCAAGATCGGGGAGATCGCTCGGAGCCCCAGCATTTT. Protein sequence: CASSQDRGDRSEPQHF.

As for this clonotype: A much larger clone lies one base from this, so it may be a read error. The chain carries TRBV5-1 and TRBJ2-3, with 9 bases aligning to TRBD2. The CDR3 consists of 16 residues. Germline lookup yields CDR1 SGHRS and CDR2 YFSETQ. V shed 5 bases and J 2 bases; nucleotides not matched to a gene: 9. As DNA, the CDR3 is TGCGCCAGCAGTCCTTCCAGCGGGGGGTACACAGATACGCAGTATTTT. Its protein is CASSPSSGGYTDTQYF.

This clonotype was counted a few times. This chain connects TRBV4-2 to TRBJ1-2; D remains unclear. CDR1 and CDR2 (germline): LGHNA, YNFKEQ. The CDR3 has 14 residues. Trimming took 8 bases from V and 1 from J, leaving 14 bases between them. DNA of the CDR3: TGTGCCAGCGCACCTGTCGAGGTTAACTATGGCTACACCTTC. It is translated as CASAPVEVNYGYTF.

J is TRBJ2-5 and V is TRBV20-1, with 7 nucleotides matching TRBD1. This CDR3 region has 14 residues. Germline assignment: CDR1 DFQATT and CDR2 SNEGSKA (reference sequence). V trimming: 8 bases; J trimming: 2 bases; junction bases outside the gene matches: 11. The DNA for the CDR3 is TGCAGTTCTTACAGGGGCGTGGGGCAAGAGACCCAGTACTTC. Its protein product is CSSYRGVGQETQYF.

The rearrangement uses TRBV7-2 and TRBJ2-7; possible D gene TRBD1, 5 bases. The DNA end favors TRBJ2-5, so the J call may be wrong. The CDR3 is 12 residues long. Germline-derived CDR1 and CDR2 are SGHTA and FQGNSA. CDR3 coding DNA: TGTACCAGCAGCCAGGGTCGGGAGACCCAGTACTTC. The encoded protein is CTSSQGRETQYF.

This clonotype has only a few counts. The chain couples TRBV7-8 to TRBJ1-2; D possibly corresponds to TRBD1 (5 bases). CDR3 length equals 16 residues. Per the germline V gene, CDR1 is SGHVS and CDR2 is FQNEAQ. Trimming removed 2 bases at V and 4 bases at J, with 17 bases between. CDR3 residues: CASSLLRDRSFYGYTF. As DNA, the CDR3 is TGTGCCAGCAGCTTACTCCGGGACCGATCTTTCTATGGCTACACCTTC.

This clonotype has ten or more counts. This rearrangement joins TRBV4-2 to TRBJ1-2; D is unclear. Germline lookup yields CDR1 LGHNA and CDR2 YNFKEQ. V lost 4 bases and J 4 bases, leaving 10 bases between the germline ends. The CDR3 sequence is 13 residues long. The CDR3 DNA sequence: TGTGCCAGCAGCCCCGGCGAATCCTATGGCTACACCTTC. Amino acids: CASSPGESYGYTF.